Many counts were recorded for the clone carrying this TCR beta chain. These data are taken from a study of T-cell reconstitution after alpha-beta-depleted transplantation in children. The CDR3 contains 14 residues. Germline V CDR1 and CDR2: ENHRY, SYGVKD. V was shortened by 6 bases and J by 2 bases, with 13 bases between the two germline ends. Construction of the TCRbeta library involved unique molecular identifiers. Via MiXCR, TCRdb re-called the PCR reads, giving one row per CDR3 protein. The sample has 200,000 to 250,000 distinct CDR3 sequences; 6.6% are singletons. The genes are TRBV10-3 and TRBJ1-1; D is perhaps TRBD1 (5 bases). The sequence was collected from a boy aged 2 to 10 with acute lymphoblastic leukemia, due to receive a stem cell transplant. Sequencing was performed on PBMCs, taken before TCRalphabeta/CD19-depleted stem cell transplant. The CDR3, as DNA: TGTGCCATCAGGGACCAGGGCGGAAACACTGAAGCTTTCTTT. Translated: CAIRDQGGNTEAFF.